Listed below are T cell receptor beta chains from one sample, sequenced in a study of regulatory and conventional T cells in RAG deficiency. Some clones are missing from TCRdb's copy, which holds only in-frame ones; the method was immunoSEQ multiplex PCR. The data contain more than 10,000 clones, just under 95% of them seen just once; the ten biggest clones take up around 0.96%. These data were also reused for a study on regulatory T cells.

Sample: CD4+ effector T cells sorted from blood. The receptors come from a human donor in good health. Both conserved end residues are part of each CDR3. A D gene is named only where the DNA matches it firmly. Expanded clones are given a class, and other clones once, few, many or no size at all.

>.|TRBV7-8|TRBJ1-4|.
CASSFGQTATNEKLFF
TGTGCCAGCAGCTTCGGGCAGACTGCAACTAATGAAAAACTGTTTTTT
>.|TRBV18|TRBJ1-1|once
CASSPTKGSGTEAFF
TGTGCCAGCTCACCAACAAAGGGGAGCGGAACTGAAGCTTTCTTT
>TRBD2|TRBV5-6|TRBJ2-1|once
CASSSLGLAFDEQFF
TGTGCCAGCAGCTCCCTCGGACTAGCTTTCGATGAGCAGTTCTTC
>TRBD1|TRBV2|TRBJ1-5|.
CASRKRQGPGGNQPQHF
TGTGCCAGCAGGAAACGACAGGGGCCCGGTGGCAATCAGCCCCAGCATTTT
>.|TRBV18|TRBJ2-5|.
CASSPTGETQYF
TGTGCCAGCTCACCCACAGGGGAGACCCAGTACTTC
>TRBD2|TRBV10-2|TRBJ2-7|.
CASSASGGGYEQYF
TGCGCCAGCAGTGCCTCGGGGGGGGGCTACGAGCAGTACTTC
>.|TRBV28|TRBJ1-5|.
CASTSNQPQHF
TGTGCCAGCACTAGCAATCAGCCCCAGCATTTT
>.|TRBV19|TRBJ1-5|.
CASRTEIPNQPQHF
TGTGCCAGTAGGACCGAAATACCCAATCAGCCCCAGCATTTT
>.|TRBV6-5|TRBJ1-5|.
CASNRPGQGQPQHF
TGTGCCAGCAACCGACCCGGGCAGGGTCAGCCCCAGCATTTT
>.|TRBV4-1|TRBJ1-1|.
CASSHETPNSEAFF
TGCGCCAGCAGCCATGAAACACCTAATTCGGAAGCTTTCTTT
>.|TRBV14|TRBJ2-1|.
CASSQGRGTYNEQFF
TGTGCCAGCAGCCAGGGGAGGGGGACGTACAATGAGCAGTTCTTC
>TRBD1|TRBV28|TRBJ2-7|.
CASWDRGYEQYF
TGTGCCTCGTGGGACAGGGGGTATGAGCAGTACTTC
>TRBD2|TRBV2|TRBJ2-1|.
CASSEPGLASYNEQFF
TGTGCCAGCAGTGAACCGGGACTAGCCTCCTACAATGAGCAGTTCTTC
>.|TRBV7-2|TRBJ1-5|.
CASSPRGGGRQPQHF
TGTGCCAGCAGCCCCCGAGGGGGGGGCCGGCAGCCCCAGCATTTT
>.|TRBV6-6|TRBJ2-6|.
CASRPGLSSGANVLTF
TGTGCCAGCAGACCGGGACTGTCCTCTGGGGCCAACGTCCTGACTTTC
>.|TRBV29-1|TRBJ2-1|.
CSVEDRGRVYNEQFF
TGCAGCGTTGAAGACAGGGGAAGGGTATACAATGAGCAGTTCTTC
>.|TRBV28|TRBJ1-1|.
CASTVDSDTEAFF
TGTGCCAGCACCGTTGACAGTGACACTGAAGCTTTCTTT
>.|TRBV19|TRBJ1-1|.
CASIRRSWQVAEAFF
TGTGCCAGTATCCGCCGTTCTTGGCAGGTAGCCGAAGCTTTCTTT
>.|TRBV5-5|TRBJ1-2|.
CASSFSDSNYGYTF
TGTGCCAGCAGCTTTTCGGACAGTAACTATGGCTACACCTTC
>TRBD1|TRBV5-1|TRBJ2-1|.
CASKPDRVDEQFF
TGCGCCAGCAAGCCGGACAGGGTAGATGAGCAGTTCTTC
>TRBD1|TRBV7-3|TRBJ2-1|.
CASSLRPQGAYGEQFF
TGTGCCAGCAGCTTAAGGCCTCAGGGGGCCTATGGTGAGCAGTTCTTC
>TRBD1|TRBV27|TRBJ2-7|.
CASSLRRQGLGEQYF
TGTGCCAGCAGTTTAAGGCGACAGGGGCTAGGGGAGCAGTACTTC
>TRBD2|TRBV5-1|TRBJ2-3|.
CASSWTSADTQYF
TGCGCCAGCAGCTGGACTAGCGCAGATACGCAGTATTTT
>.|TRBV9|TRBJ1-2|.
CASSVGIWGPYGYTF
TGTGCCAGCAGCGTAGGAATCTGGGGGCCCTATGGCTACACCTTC
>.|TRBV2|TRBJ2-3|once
CASRPITDTQYF
TGTGCCAGCAGGCCTATCACAGATACGCAGTATTTT
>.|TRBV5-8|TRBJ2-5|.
CASSPGRRAQETQYF
TGTGCCAGCAGCCCAGGACGCCGGGCCCAAGAGACCCAGTACTTC
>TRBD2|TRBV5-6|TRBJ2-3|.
CASSLAGGIRTDTQYF
TGTGCCAGCAGCTTGGCGGGGGGAATAAGGACAGATACGCAGTATTTT
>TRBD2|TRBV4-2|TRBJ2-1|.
CASSSLAGGRGGEQFF
TGTGCCAGCAGCTCCCTAGCGGGGGGCCGAGGGGGTGAGCAGTTCTTC
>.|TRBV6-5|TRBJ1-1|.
CASSYWVSTEAFF
TGTGCCAGCAGTTATTGGGTGAGCACTGAAGCTTTCTTT
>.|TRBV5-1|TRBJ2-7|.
CASSLDTGTIYEQYF
TGCGCCAGCAGCTTGGATACCGGGACAATCTACGAGCAGTACTTC
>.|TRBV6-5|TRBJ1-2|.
CASSYRSANYGYTF
TGTGCCAGCAGTTACCGGTCCGCTAACTATGGCTACACCTTC
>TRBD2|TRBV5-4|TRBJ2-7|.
CASSSSSSGASYEQYF
TGTGCCAGCAGCTCTTCCTCTAGCGGGGCTTCGTACGAGCAGTACTTC
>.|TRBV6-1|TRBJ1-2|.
CASSEAPGHYGYTF
TGTGCCAGCAGTGAAGCGCCAGGGCACTATGGCTACACCTTC
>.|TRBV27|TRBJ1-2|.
CASSPLGGDYGYTF
TGTGCCAGCAGTCCCCTGGGAGGGGACTATGGCTACACCTTC
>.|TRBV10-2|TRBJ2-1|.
CASSGGLASGFF
TGCGCCAGCAGTGGGGGCTTAGCGTCGGGGTTCTTC
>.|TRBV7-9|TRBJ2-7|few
CASSMTSAATYEQYF
TGTGCCAGCAGCATGACGTCAGCGGCAACCTACGAGCAGTACTTC
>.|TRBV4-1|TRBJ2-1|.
CASSQDRFTGQYNEQFF
TGCGCCAGCAGCCAAGATAGGTTTACAGGGCAGTACAATGAGCAGTTCTTC
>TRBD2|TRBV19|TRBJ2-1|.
CASSLRLAGMGYNEQFF
TGTGCCAGTAGTCTCCGACTAGCGGGGATGGGGTACAATGAGCAGTTCTTC
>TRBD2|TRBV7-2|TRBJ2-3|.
CASSSISGTHTDTQYF
TGTGCCAGCAGCTCCATTAGCGGGACCCACACAGATACGCAGTATTTT
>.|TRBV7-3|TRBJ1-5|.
CASSTGANQPQHF
TGTGCCAGCAGTACTGGAGCTAATCAGCCCCAGCATTTT
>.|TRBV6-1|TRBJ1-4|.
CASSPRDVGNEKLFF
TGTGCCAGCAGTCCCCGGGACGTCGGTAATGAAAAACTGTTTTTT
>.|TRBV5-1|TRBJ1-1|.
CASSPRQPMNTEAFF
TGCGCCAGCAGCCCGCGACAGCCAATGAACACTGAAGCTTTCTTT
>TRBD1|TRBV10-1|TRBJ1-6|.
CDSSGQGNSPLHF
TGCGACAGCAGTGGACAGGGGAATTCACCCCTCCACTTT
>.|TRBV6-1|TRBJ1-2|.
CASSDHRYGYTF
TGTGCCAGCAGTGACCACAGATATGGCTACACCTTC
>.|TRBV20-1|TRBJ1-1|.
CSASKTVEAFF
TGCAGTGCTAGTAAGACAGTTGAAGCTTTCTTT
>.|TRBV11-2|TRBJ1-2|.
CASSLAAGSGGDGYTF
TGTGCCAGCAGCTTAGCCGCAGGGTCAGGTGGAGATGGCTACACCTTC
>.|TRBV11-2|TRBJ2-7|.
CASSSYEKFYEQYF
TGTGCCAGCAGCTCCTATGAGAAGTTCTACGAGCAGTACTTC
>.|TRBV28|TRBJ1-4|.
CASSPAGLEKLFF
TGTGCCAGCAGTCCCGCAGGGTTGGAAAAACTGTTTTTT
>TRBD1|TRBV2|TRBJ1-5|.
CASCTGGSNQPQHF
TGTGCCAGCTGTACAGGGGGGAGCAATCAGCCCCAGCATTTT
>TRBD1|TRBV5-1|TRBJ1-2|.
CASSRQGSGREYTF
TGCGCCAGCAGCCGACAGGGGTCGGGGCGAGAATACACCTTC
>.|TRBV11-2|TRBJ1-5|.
CASSLEGLGSQPQHF
TGTGCCAGCAGCTTAGAGGGGCTTGGGAGTCAGCCCCAGCATTTT
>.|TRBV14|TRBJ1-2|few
CASSQDMWGYGYTF
TGTGCCAGCAGCCAAGATATGTGGGGCTATGGCTACACCTTC
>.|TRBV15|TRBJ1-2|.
CATSRDSGGYTF
TGTGCCACCAGCAGAGATTCGGGTGGCTACACCTTC
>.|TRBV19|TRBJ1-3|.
CASYSGSGNTIYF
TGTGCCAGTTATTCTGGGTCTGGAAACACCATATATTTT
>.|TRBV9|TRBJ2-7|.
CASSVVGEYGEQYF
TGTGCCAGCAGCGTAGTTGGGGAGTATGGCGAGCAGTACTTC
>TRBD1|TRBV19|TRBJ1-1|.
CASAGTGTTEAFF
TGTGCCAGTGCCGGGACAGGGACCACTGAAGCTTTCTTT
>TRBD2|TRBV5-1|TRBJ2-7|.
CASSLVSSGSLPYEQYF
TGCGCCAGCAGCTTGGTTTCTAGCGGGAGCCTCCCCTACGAGCAGTACTTC